The 32 T cell receptor beta chains listed next were all sequenced from one sample in a study of blood T cell repertoires in COVID-19. Sequenced by immunoSEQ multiplex PCR; TCRdb stores in-frame clones only, minus some. The sample shows roughly 78,000 clones, more than 75% of them seen only once. The sequencing input was peripheral blood. The receptors originated from a woman aged 55-70 years with acute or convalescent COVID-19.

This clone was detected only a few times. V is TRBV28 and J is TRBJ1-2; possibly TRBD1 for D (5 bases). Trimming pared 6 bases from V and 4 bases from J, leaving 12 bases between. CDR1 and CDR2 (germline): MDHEN, SYDVKM. The CDR3 has 13 amino acids. This CDR3 reads CASSPTELYGYTF. The CDR3 DNA follows: TGTGCCAGCAGCCCGACAGAACTCTATGGCTACACCTTC.

The J gene is TRBJ2-2, the V gene TRBV7-9; maybe TRBD1 (5 bases). The CDR3 has 18 amino acids. Per the germline V gene, CDR1 is SEHNR and CDR2 is FQNEAQ (reference sequence). V shed 1 base and J shed 1 base, with 16 bases lying between them. CDR3 sequence reads: CASSLVSLSGWNTGELFF. The CDR3 DNA is TGTGCCAGCAGCTTAGTAAGTCTGTCAGGGTGGAACACCGGGGAGCTGTTTTTT.

CDR3 in amino acids: CASSALGLAGTDTQYF. The CDR3 nucleotides are TGTGCCAGCAGTGCCCTCGGACTAGCGGGCACAGATACGCAGTATTTT. The gene calls are TRBV27 and TRBJ2-3; 10 nucleotides agree with TRBD2. The CDR3 extends over 16 amino acids. The germline V gene encodes CDR1 MNHEY and CDR2 SMNVEV (reference sequence). Trimming removed 5 bases from V and 1 base from J; junction bases left unmatched: 6.

The chain uses TRBV5-1 and TRBJ2-7, with 11 positions matching TRBD2. Germline CDR1 SGHRS, CDR2 YFSETQ. CDR3 size: 15 residues. The ends lost 1 base at V and 3 bases at J; junction bases unmatched: 3. The CDR3 coding sequence is TGCGCCAGCAGCTTGACTAGCGGGAGCGTCTACGAGCAGTACTTC. It codes for CASSLTSGSVYEQYF. The full variable domain, completed using reference TRBV5-1 and TRBJ2-7, is KAGVTQTPRYLIKTRGQQVTLSCSPISGHRSVSWYQQTPGQGLQFLFEYFSETQRNKGNFPGRFSGRQFSNSRSEMNVSTLELGDSALYLCASSLTSGSVYEQYFGPGTRLTVT.

This sequence joins TRBV7-9 and TRBJ2-2; 8 positions agree with TRBD1. The J segment lost 7 bases and the V segment lost 4 bases, leaving 14 bases of the junction unmatched. Germline CDR1 is SEHNR and CDR2 is FQNEAQ (reference sequence). This CDR3 is built from 17 residues. As DNA, the CDR3 is TGTGCCAGCAGCTCGACGAAGGGCAGGGGGCGCAGCGGGGAGCTGTTTTTT. It specifies CASSSTKGRGRSGELFF.

By sample share, this clone is medium-sized. The V gene is TRBV14, the J gene TRBJ2-7; a weak D match, TRBD1 (6 bases). Trimming cost V 4 bases and J 4 bases, with 11 bases left between them. Germline CDR1 and CDR2: SGHDN and FVKESK. This CDR3 is built from 13 residues. This CDR3 is CASSPFQGYEQYF. As DNA, the CDR3 is TGTGCCAGCAGCCCCTTTCAGGGGTACGAGCAGTACTTC.

The chain has TRBV13 and TRBJ2-1; D might be TRBD2 (6 bases). Germline loops: CDR1 PRHDT, CDR2 FYEKMQ (reference sequence). CDR3 length: 15 residues. V gave up 5 bases and J gave up 4 bases, with 15 bases separating them. CDR3 bases: TGTGCCAGCAGCGACCGGGACTCGCGATACAATGAGCAGTTCTTC. Amino acids: CASSDRDSRYNEQFF.

The chain couples TRBV12-3 or TRBV12-4 to TRBJ2-3; D is ambiguous. The V gene lost 3 bases and the J gene lost 8 bases, with 12 bases spanning the gap. The CDR3 length is 13 residues. The CDR3 region has the DNA TGTGCCAGCAGTTTGGGCCTCCGTGTTACGCAGTATTTT. It codes for CASSLGLRVTQYF.

This sequence joins TRBV14 and TRBJ2-1; 15 nucleotides match TRBD2. CDR3 length: 17 amino acids. Germline trimming cut 1 base from V and 6 bases from J; bases unmatched to any gene: 4. The germline V gene encodes CDR1 SGHDN and CDR2 FVKESK. The CDR3 region is CASSQGGLAGGSNEQFF. The CDR3 bases are TGTGCCAGCAGCCAAGGAGGACTAGCGGGAGGGAGCAATGAGCAGTTCTTC.

This chain uses TRBV3-1 (or the pseudogene TRBV3-2) with TRBJ1-2; 7 bases are a match to TRBD1. CDR3 length equals 15 residues. V trimming: 7 bases; J trimming: 1 base; junction bases outside the gene matches: 9. The germline CDR1 and CDR2 sequences are LGHDT and YNNKEL (reference sequence). The CDR3 DNA sequence: TGTGCCAGCAAAAATTCGGACAGGCATAACTATGGCTACACCTTC. Translating gives CASKNSDRHNYGYTF.

This clone was found once. V gene TRBV7-3 combines with J gene TRBJ2-2; 7 bases agree with TRBD1. Germline V gene data show CDR1 as SGHTA and CDR2 as FQGTGA. V lost 6 bases and J lost 0; bases outside the gene matches: 4. The CDR3 has 15 amino acids. The CDR3 DNA follows: TGTGCCAGCAGTTCGGACAGGCCGAACACCGGGGAGCTGTTTTTT. Translating it yields CASSSDRPNTGELFF. The full variable domain, in which reference TRBV7-3 and TRBJ2-2 provide the parts outside the CDR3, is GAGVSQTPSNKVTEKGKYVELRCDPISGHTALYWYRQSLGQGPEFLIYFQGTGAADDSGLPNDRFFAVRPEGSVSTLKIQRTERGDSAVYLCASSSDRPNTGELFFGEGSRLTVL.

This chain uses TRBV6-1 with TRBJ2-7; TRBD1 agrees at 9 bases. The CDR3 sequence is 15 residues long. J was trimmed by 5 bases and V by 6 bases; bases with no gene match: 11. Germline V gene sequence: CDR1 MNHNS, CDR2 SASEGT. In DNA, the CDR3 is TGTGCCAGCAGCTACACGGACAGGGGCATCCACGAGCAGTACTTC. It yields the protein CASSYTDRGIHEQYF.

The chain employs TRBV5-1 and TRBJ2-3; D is unclear. In germline, CDR1 is SGHRS, CDR2 YFSETQ. Deletions cut 3 bases from V and 1 base from J, with 15 bases between. The CDR3 has 16 amino acids. The chain's CDR3 is CASSSGSVGGTDTQYF. The CDR3 DNA is TGCGCCAGCAGCTCAGGATCGGTCGGCGGCACAGATACGCAGTATTTT. The variable domain in full, completed from reference TRBV5-1 and TRBJ2-3, reads KAGVTQTPRYLIKTRGQQVTLSCSPISGHRSVSWYQQTPGQGLQFLFEYFSETQRNKGNFPGRFSGRQFSNSRSEMNVSTLELGDSALYLCASSSGSVGGTDTQYFGPGTRLTVL.

The CDR3 DNA is TGTGCCAGCAGTAACCGGGCCTCGGGGGAGCAGTACTTC. It specifies CASSNRASGEQYF. This chain connects TRBV27 to TRBJ2-7, with TRBD2 as a possible D gene (5 bases). V shed 5 bases and J shed 7 bases, with 15 bases lying between them. The CDR3 contains 13 residues. Per the germline V gene, CDR1 is MNHEY and CDR2 is SMNVEV (reference sequence).

The chain couples TRBV7-2 to TRBJ1-3, with D possibly TRBD1 on 6 matching bases. Trimming cost V 3 bases and J 0 bases, with 12 bases left between them. This CDR3 comprises 16 residues. Germline V gene lookup returns CDR1 SGHTA and CDR2 FQGNSA. CDR3 coding DNA: TGTGCCAGCAGCTTCCTACAGGGCATCTCTGGAAACACCATATATTTT. Residues: CASSFLQGISGNTIYF. Full variable domain (outside the CDR3, taken from reference TRBV7-2 and TRBJ1-3): GAGVSQSPSNKVTEKGKDVELRCDPISGHTALYWYRQSLGQGLEFLIYFQGNSAPDKSGLPSDRFSAERTGGSVSTLTIQRTQQEDSAVYLCASSFLQGISGNTIYFGEGSWLTVV.

This chain uses TRBV6-2 or TRBV6-3 with TRBJ2-7, with unresolved D. Germline loops: CDR1 MNHEY, CDR2 SVGEGT. There are 11 residues in the CDR3. V was clipped by 2 bases and J by 5 bases, with 4 bases between them. CDR3 amino acids: CASSYRDEQYF. CDR3 DNA: TGTGCCAGCAGTTACCGGGACGAGCAGTACTTC.

The chain carries TRBV28 and TRBJ1-1; no clear D. The germline V gene encodes CDR1 MDHEN and CDR2 SYDVKM. Trimming cost V 6 bases and J 0 bases, with 8 bases left between them. The CDR3 is 13 residues long. The chain's CDR3 is CASRVAMNTEAFF. CDR3 nucleotide sequence: TGTGCCAGCAGGGTCGCGATGAACACTGAAGCTTTCTTT. Together with reference TRBV28 and TRBJ1-1, the CDR3 gives the full variable domain: DVKVTQSSRYLVKRTGEKVFLECVQDMDHENMFWYRQDPGLGLRLIYFSYDVKMKEKGDIPEGYSVSREKKERFSLILESASTNQTSMYLCASRVAMNTEAFFGQGTRLTVV.

The chain employs TRBV7-9 and TRBJ2-7; TRBD2 matches at 13 bases. Trimming removed 3 bases from V and 4 bases from J; junction bases left unmatched: 6. This CDR3 is 16 amino acids long. From germline, CDR1 is SEHNR and CDR2 FQNEAQ (reference sequence). CDR3 sequence: CASSFPLAGGKYEQYF. For the CDR3, the DNA is TGTGCCAGCAGCTTCCCACTAGCGGGAGGGAAGTACGAGCAGTACTTC. Looking up the rest from reference TRBV7-9 and TRBJ2-7 gives the full variable domain: DTGVSQNPRHKITKRGQNVTFRCDPISEHNRLYWYRQTLGQGPEFLTYFQNEAQLEKSRLLSDRFSAERPKGSFSTLEIQRTEQGDSAMYLCASSFPLAGGKYEQYFGPGTRLTVT.

This clone was picked up one time. The chain carries TRBV7-2 and TRBJ1-3, with D unclear. CDR3 size: 16 residues. The germline V and J ends were trimmed by 4 bases and 4 bases, with 17 bases remaining between them. CDR1 and CDR2 (germline): SGHTA, FQGNSA. The chain's CDR3 is CASSSVNGNQGNTIYF. CDR3 DNA sequence: TGTGCCAGCAGCTCCGTTAACGGGAACCAAGGAAACACCATATATTTT.

This rearrangement joins TRBV7-3 to TRBJ1-6; no definite D call. Per the germline V gene, CDR1 is SGHTA and CDR2 is FQGTGA. The ends were cut back, 1 base at V and 9 bases at J, with 10 bases in the middle. CDR3 length: 14 amino acids. DNA for the CDR3: TGTGCCAGCAGCTTAAGGGCCCAAGGTTCACCCCTCCACTTT. It is translated as CASSLRAQGSPLHF.

The V call is TRBV18, the J call TRBJ2-1; D ambiguous. Germline CDR1 reads KGHSH; CDR2 reads LQKENI. The CDR3 loop spans 15 amino acids. V dropped 3 bases and J dropped 0 bases, with 9 bases sitting between them. CDR3 coding DNA: TGTGCCAGCTCACCTCGACATAGCTCCTACAATGAGCAGTTCTTC. Amino acid sequence: CASSPRHSSYNEQFF.

This clone was counted a single time. The V and J genes are TRBV19 and TRBJ2-1; no reliable D call. Germline lookup yields CDR1 LNHDA and CDR2 SQIVND (reference sequence). This CDR3 is 12 amino acids long. V was trimmed by 5 bases and J by 4 bases, leaving 6 bases between them. In DNA form, the CDR3 reads TGTGCCAGTAGTTACAGATACAATGAGCAGTTCTTC. It specifies CASSYRYNEQFF.

The chain uses TRBV2 and TRBJ2-7, with D maybe TRBD1 (6 bases). Germline loops: CDR1 SNHLY, CDR2 FYNNEI. Between the trimmed V and J ends, which lost 6 bases and 3 bases, there was a span of 21 bases. This CDR3 is 16 amino acids long. CDR3 sequence reads: CASRENPKGVGYEQYF. Here the CDR3 DNA reads TGTGCCAGCAGAGAAAATCCGAAGGGGGTGGGCTACGAGCAGTACTTC.

The chain is built from TRBV12-3 or TRBV12-4 and TRBJ1-3; unclear D gene. V was trimmed by 11 bases and J by 8 bases, leaving 10 bases between them. This CDR3 is built from 10 residues. DNA for the CDR3: TGTGCCCGCCCCGTAGACACCATATATTTT. Its protein is CARPVDTIYF.

This chain joins TRBV5-1 and TRBJ2-1; no reliable D call. Germline V gene data show CDR1 as SGHRS and CDR2 as YFSETQ. Trimming pared 1 base from V and 0 bases from J, leaving 11 bases between. This CDR3 has 16 residues. The CDR3 loop reads CASSLTPVSSYNEQFF. CDR3 in DNA: TGCGCCAGCAGCTTGACTCCGGTTAGCTCCTACAATGAGCAGTTCTTC.

This sequence joins TRBV6-2 or TRBV6-3 and TRBJ2-3, with 10 nucleotides matching TRBD2. Trimming cost V 6 bases and J 1 base; bases outside gene matches: 7. The CDR3 has 16 residues. Germline CDR1 reads MNHEY; CDR2 reads SVGEGT. CDR3 sequence (DNA): TGTGCCAGCAGCTCTTGGACTAGCGGAGGCACAGATACGCAGTATTTT. Amino acid sequence: CASSSWTSGGTDTQYF.

This sequence joins TRBV19 and TRBJ1-2; D may be TRBD1 (5 bases). CDR1 and CDR2 from the germline V gene are LNHDA and SQIVND (reference sequence). V dropped 4 bases and J dropped 8 bases, with 14 bases sitting between them. The CDR3 loop spans 13 amino acids. This chain's CDR3 is CASSTQGSGGYTF. The CDR3 DNA reads as TGTGCCAGTAGTACGCAGGGTTCTGGAGGCTACACCTTC.

The CDR3 DNA reads TGTGCCAGCAGCTATTCCGCCGGGAACACCGGGGAGCTGTTTTTT. This translates into CASSYSAGNTGELFF. The chain combines TRBV6-5 with TRBJ2-2; D call uncertain. CDR1 and CDR2 (germline): MNHEY, SVGAGI. The CDR3 covers 15 residues. V was trimmed by 6 bases and J by 1 base, leaving 12 bases between them.

This clone was seen only once. The chain has TRBV19 and TRBJ2-7; D might be TRBD2 (7 bases). The CDR3 spans 15 residues. CDR1 LNHDA and CDR2 SQIVND come from the germline V gene (reference sequence). Trimming stripped 4 bases from V and 6 bases from J, with 19 bases between. Written as DNA, the CDR3 is TGTGCCAGTAGTAGGGGGGGGGCCTTCTCCGGCGAGCAGTACTTC. Amino acids: CASSRGGAFSGEQYF.

The CDR3 spells CASSFNWAGANTEAFF. The CDR3 DNA sequence: TGTGCCAGCAGTTTTAATTGGGCGGGGGCGAACACTGAAGCTTTCTTT. The chain carries TRBV28 and TRBJ1-1; tentatively, D is TRBD1 (6 bases). Germline assignment: CDR1 MDHEN and CDR2 SYDVKM. Trimming shortened V by 3 bases and J by 1 base, and 15 bases separated the two germline ends. CDR3 size: 16 residues.

The J gene is TRBJ2-2, the V gene TRBV7-9; maybe TRBD1 (6 bases). The germline V gene encodes CDR1 SEHNR and CDR2 FQNEAQ (reference sequence). The CDR3 has 14 amino acids. Trimming stripped 5 bases from V and 10 bases from J, with 17 bases between. CDR3 amino acids: CASSLGQKAAELFF. In DNA form, the CDR3 reads TGTGCCAGCAGCCTCGGACAGAAGGCGGCGGAGCTGTTTTTT.

This clone was found a few times. The rearrangement joins TRBV2 to TRBJ1-2; 8 bases map to TRBD1. J was trimmed by 8 bases and V by 6 bases; bases with no gene match: 8. The CDR3 extends over 13 amino acids. Germline-derived CDR1 and CDR2 are SNHLY and FYNNEI. The CDR3 DNA sequence: TGTGCCAGCAGCCCCGGACAGGGAGGAGGCTACACCTTC. It specifies CASSPGQGGGYTF.